The source of this T cell receptor beta chain is a study of shared clonotypes between healthy human individuals. About the research overall: Donor composition was a couple of women and three men, aged 18 to 49. Donors had three CD4 naive, three CD4 memory, two CD8 naive and one CD8 memory plate apiece.

Data came from immunoSEQ multiplex PCR; TCRdb stores just in-frame clones and leaves some out. Of roughly 640,000 clones in the sample, around 74% were seen once. This CDR3 is 15 amino acids long. The trim removed 5 bases at V and 4 bases at J, leaving 5 bases unmatched. Germline V gene data show CDR1 as LGHNT and CDR2 as FRNRAP. The clonotype comes from a woman aged 25 to 39 in good health. Material: memory CD4+ T cells sorted from blood. The subset is: CD45RA-negative fraction. The chain carries TRBV12-5 and TRBJ2-2, with TRBD1 identical over 9 bases. CDR3 loop: CASGKGQGGTGELFF. CDR3 DNA: TGTGCTAGTGGTAAGGGACAGGGTGGCACCGGGGAGCTGTTTTTT.